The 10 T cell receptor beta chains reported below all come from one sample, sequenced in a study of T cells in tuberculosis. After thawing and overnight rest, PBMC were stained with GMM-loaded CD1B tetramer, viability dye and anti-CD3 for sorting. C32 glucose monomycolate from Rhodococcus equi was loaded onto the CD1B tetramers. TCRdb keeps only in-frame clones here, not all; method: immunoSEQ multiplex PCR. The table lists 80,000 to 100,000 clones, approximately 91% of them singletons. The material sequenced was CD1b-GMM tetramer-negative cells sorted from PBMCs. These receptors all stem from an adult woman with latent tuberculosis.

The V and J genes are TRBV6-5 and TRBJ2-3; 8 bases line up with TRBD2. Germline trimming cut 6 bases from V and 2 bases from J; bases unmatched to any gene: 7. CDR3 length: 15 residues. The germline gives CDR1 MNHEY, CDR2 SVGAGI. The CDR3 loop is CASSPAGGHTDTQYF. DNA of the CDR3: TGTGCCAGCAGCCCCGCGGGGGGCCACACAGATACGCAGTATTTT.

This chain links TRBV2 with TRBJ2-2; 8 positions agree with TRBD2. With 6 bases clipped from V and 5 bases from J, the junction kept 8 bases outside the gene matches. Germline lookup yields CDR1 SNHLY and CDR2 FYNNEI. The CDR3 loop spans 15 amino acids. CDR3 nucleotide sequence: TGTGCCAGCAGCCGGGACGGGGGGGCGACCGGGGAGCTGTTTTTT. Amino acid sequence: CASSRDGGATGELFF.

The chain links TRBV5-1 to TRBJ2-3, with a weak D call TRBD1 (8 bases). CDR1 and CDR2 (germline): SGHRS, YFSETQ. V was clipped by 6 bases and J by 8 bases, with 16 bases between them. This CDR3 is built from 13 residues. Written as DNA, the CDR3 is TGCGCCAGCACCTCAGGGGGCGGGGGTACGCAGTATTTT. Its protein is CASTSGGGGTQYF.

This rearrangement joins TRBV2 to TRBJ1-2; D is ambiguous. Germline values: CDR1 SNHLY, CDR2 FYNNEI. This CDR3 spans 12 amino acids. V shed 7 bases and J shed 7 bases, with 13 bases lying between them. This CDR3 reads CASTRAEGGYTF. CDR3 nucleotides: TGTGCCAGCACCCGGGCAGAGGGTGGCTACACCTTC.

The CDR3 nucleotides read TGCAGCGGCGTGGGCCAGGGAGGTGGCTACACCTTC. Translated: CSGVGQGGGYTF. The chain links TRBV29-1 to TRBJ1-2, with a weak D call TRBD1 (5 bases). Trimming stripped 7 bases from V and 7 bases from J, with 16 bases between. Per the germline V gene, CDR1 is SQVTM and CDR2 is ANQGSEA. This CDR3 has 12 residues. The variable domain in full, completed from reference TRBV29-1 and TRBJ1-2, reads SAVISQKPSRDICQRGTSLTIQCQVDSQVTMMFWYRQQPGQSLTLIATANQGSEATYESGFVIDKFPISRPNLTFSTLTVSNMSPEDSSIYLCSGVGQGGGYTFGSGTRLTVV.

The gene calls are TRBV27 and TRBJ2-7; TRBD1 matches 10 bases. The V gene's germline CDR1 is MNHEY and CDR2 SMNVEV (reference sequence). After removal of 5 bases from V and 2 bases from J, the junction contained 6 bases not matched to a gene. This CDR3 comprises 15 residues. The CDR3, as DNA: TGTGCCAGCAGTCTTGGGACAGGGGTCACCTACGAGCAGTACTTC. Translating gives CASSLGTGVTYEQYF.

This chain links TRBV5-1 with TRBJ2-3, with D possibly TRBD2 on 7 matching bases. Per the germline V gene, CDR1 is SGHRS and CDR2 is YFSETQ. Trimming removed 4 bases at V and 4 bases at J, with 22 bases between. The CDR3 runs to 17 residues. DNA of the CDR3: TGCGCCAGCAGCCCGGGGGCCGGGCAGGGGAGGGCAGATACGCAGTATTTT. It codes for CASSPGAGQGRADTQYF.

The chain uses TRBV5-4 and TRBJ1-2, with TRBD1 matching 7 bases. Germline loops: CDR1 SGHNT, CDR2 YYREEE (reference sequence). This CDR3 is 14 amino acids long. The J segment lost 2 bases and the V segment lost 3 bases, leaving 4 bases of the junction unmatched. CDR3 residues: CASSYPTGNYGYTF. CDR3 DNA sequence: TGTGCCAGCAGCTATCCGACAGGGAACTATGGCTACACCTTC.

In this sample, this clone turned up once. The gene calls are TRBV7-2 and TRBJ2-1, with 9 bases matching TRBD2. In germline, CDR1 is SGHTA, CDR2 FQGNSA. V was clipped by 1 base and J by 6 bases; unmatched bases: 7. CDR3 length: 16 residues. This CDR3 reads CASSLGLAGTVNEQFF. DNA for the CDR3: TGTGCCAGCAGCTTAGGTCTAGCGGGGACGGTCAATGAGCAGTTCTTC.

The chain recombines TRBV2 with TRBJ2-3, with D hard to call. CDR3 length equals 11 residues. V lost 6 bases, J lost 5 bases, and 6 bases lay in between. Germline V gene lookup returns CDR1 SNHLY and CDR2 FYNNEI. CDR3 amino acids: CASSSEDTQYF. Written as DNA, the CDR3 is TGTGCCAGCAGCTCAGAAGATACGCAGTATTTT.